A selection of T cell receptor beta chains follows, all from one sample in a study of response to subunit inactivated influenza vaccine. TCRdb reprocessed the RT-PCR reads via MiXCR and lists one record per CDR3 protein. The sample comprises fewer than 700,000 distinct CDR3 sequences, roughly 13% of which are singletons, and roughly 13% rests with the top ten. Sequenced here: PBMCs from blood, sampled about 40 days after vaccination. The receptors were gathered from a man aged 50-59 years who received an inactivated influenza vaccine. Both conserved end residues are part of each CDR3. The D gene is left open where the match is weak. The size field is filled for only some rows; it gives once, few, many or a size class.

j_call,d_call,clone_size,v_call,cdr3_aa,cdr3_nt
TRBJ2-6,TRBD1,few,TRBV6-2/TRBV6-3,CASNYRDRAGANVLTF,TGTGCCAGCAATTACAGGGACAGGGCTGGGGCCAACGTCCTGACTTTC
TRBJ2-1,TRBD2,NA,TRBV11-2,CASSLSPSLAGIYNEQFF,TGTGCCAGCAGCTTAAGCCCGTCTCTAGCGGGGATTTACAATGAGCAGTTCTTC
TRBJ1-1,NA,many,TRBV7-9,CASSRGTEAFF,TGTGCCAGCAGTCGGGGCACTGAAGCTTTCTTT
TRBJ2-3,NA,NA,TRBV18,CASSPYALTDTQYF,TGTGCCAGCTCACCTTATGCCCTCACAGATACGCAGTATTTT
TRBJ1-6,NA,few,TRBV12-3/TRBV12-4,CASSLHRADNSPLHF,TGTGCCAGCAGTTTACACAGGGCCGATAATTCACCCCTCCACTTT
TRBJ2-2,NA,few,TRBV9,CASSPRSGNTGELFF,TGTGCCAGCAGCCCAAGAAGCGGAAACACCGGGGAGCTGTTTTTT
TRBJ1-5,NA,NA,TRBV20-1,CSALGGASNQPQHF,TGCAGTGCCCTTGGGGGAGCCTCGAATCAGCCCCAGCATTTT
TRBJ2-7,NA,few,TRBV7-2,CASSHREYLYEQYF,TGTGCCAGCAGCCATAGGGAGTACCTGTACGAGCAGTACTTC
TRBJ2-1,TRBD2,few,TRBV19,CASSPLAGTHNEQFF,TGTGCCAGTAGCCCCCTAGCGGGAACCCACAATGAGCAGTTCTTC
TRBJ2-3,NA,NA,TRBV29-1,CSGSPAGDTQYF,TGCAGCGGATCTCCGGCGGGGGATACGCAGTATTTT
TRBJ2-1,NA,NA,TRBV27,CASSLPGPEQFF,TGTGCCAGCAGTTTGCCGGGCCCTGAGCAGTTCTTC
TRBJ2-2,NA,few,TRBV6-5,CASSLIVTGELFF,TGTGCCAGCAGTTTAATAGTCACCGGGGAGCTGTTTTTT
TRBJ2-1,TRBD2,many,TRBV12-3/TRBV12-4,CASSLAGSYNEQFF,TGCGCCAGCAGCTTAGCGGGGTCCTACAATGAGCAGTTCTTC
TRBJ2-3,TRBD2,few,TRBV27,CASSLKKWREAVDSTDTQYF,TGTGCCAGCAGTTTAAAAAAATGGCGGGAGGCCGTAGATAGCACAGATACGCAGTATTTT
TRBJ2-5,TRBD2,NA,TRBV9,CASTSSGGDLGETQYF,TGTGCCAGCACGTCTAGCGGGGGGGATCTGGGGGAGACCCAGTACTTC
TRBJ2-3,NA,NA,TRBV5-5,CASSPTRSGGNTQYF,TGTGCCAGCAGCCCAACCAGGAGCGGCGGGAATACGCAGTATTTT
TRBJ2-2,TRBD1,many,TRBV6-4,CASKGQGATGELFF,TGTGCCAGCAAGGGACAGGGGGCGACCGGGGAGCTGTTTTTT
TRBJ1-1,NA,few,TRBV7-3,CASSLDSGALRIFF,TGTGCCAGCAGCCTTGACTCAGGGGCCCTCAGGATTTTCTTT
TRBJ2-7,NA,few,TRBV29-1,CSVGEGASGYEQYF,TGCAGCGTTGGGGAAGGGGCCTCCGGGTACGAGCAGTACTTC
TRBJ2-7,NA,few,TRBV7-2,CASSPAPRSFHEQYF,TGTGCCAGCAGCCCCGCCCCTAGAAGCTTCCACGAGCAGTACTTC
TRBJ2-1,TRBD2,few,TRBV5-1,CASSLAGRAGEYNEQFF,TGCGCCAGCAGCTTGGCCGGGCGAGCGGGAGAATACAATGAGCAGTTCTTC
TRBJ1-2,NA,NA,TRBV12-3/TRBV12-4,CASTIVRASYTF,TGTGCCAGCACCATAGTCAGGGCTTCCTACACCTTC
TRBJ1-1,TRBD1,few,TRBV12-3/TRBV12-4,CASRQGTGGYTEAFF,TGTGCCAGTAGACAAGGGACAGGGGGCTACACTGAAGCTTTCTTT
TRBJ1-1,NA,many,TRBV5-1,CASSLSSGHQNTEAFF,TGCGCCAGCAGCTTGTCATCGGGACACCAGAACACTGAAGCTTTCTTT
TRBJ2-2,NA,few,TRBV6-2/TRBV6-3,CASRRTTGELFF,TGTGCCAGCAGGCGGACCACCGGGGAGCTGTTTTTT
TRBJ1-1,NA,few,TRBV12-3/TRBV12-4,CASSLATFKAFF,TGTGCCAGCAGTTTAGCTACTTTTAAAGCTTTCTTT
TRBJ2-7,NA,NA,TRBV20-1,CSARPQTYEQYF,TGCAGTGCTAGACCGCAGACTTACGAGCAGTACTTC
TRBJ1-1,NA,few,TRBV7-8,CASRQQELNTEAFF,TGTGCCAGCAGACAACAGGAGCTGAACACTGAAGCTTTCTTT
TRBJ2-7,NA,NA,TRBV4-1,CASSQADRLYEQYF,TGCGCCAGCAGCCAAGCCGACAGGCTCTACGAGCAGTACTTC
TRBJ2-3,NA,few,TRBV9,CASSVGTTLSTDTQYF,TGTGCCAGCAGCGTGGGGACAACGCTGTCCACAGATACGCAGTATTTT
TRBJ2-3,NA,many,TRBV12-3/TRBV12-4,CASSLVGSRASDTQYF,TGTGCCAGCAGTTTAGTTGGTAGCCGGGCTTCAGATACGCAGTATTTT